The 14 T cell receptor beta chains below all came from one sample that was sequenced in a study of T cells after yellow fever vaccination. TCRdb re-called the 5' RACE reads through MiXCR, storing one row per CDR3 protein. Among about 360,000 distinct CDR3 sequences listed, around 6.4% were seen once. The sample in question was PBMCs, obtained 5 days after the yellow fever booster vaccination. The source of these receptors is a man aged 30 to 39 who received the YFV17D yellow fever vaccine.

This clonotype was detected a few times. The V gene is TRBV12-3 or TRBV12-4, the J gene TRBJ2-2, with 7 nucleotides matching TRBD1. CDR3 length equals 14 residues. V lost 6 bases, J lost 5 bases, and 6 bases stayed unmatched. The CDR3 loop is CASRGQVRTGELFF. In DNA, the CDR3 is TGTGCCAGCAGAGGACAGGTGCGGACCGGGGAGCTGTTTTTT.

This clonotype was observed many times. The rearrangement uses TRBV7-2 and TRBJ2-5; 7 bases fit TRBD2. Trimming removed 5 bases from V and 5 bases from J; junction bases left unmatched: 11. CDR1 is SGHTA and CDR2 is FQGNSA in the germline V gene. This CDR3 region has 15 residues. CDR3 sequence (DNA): TGTGCCAGCAGCGAGACTAGCACAGACGCGGAGACCCAGTACTTC. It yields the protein CASSETSTDAETQYF.

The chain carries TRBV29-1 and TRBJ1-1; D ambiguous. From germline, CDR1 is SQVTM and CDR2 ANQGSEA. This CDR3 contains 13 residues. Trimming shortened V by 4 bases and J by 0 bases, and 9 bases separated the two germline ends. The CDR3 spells CSVVRGVNTEAFF. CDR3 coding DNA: TGCAGCGTTGTTCGGGGTGTGAACACTGAAGCTTTCTTT.

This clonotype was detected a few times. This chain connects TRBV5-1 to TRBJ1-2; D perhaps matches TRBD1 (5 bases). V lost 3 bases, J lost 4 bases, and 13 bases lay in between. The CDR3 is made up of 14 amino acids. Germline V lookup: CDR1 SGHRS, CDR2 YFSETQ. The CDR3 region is CASSSAGGTYGYTF. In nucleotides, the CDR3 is TGCGCCAGCAGCTCCGCGGGCGGGACCTATGGCTACACCTTC.

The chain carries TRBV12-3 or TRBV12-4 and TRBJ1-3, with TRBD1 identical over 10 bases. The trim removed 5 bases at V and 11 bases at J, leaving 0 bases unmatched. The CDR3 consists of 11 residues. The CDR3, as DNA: TGTGCCAGCAGTGGGACAGGGGCCATATATTTT. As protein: CASSGTGAIYF.

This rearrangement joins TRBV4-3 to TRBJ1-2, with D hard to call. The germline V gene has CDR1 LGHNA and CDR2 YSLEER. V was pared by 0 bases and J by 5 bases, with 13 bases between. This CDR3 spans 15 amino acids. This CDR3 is CASSQDFLVSYGYTF. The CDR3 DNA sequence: TGCGCCAGCAGCCAAGATTTTTTGGTTTCGTATGGCTACACCTTC.

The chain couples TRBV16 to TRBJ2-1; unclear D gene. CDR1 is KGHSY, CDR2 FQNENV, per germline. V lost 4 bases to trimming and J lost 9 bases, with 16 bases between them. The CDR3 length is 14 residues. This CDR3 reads CASSLIAPTGEQFF. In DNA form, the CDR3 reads TGTGCCAGCAGCCTAATAGCTCCTACGGGTGAGCAGTTCTTC.

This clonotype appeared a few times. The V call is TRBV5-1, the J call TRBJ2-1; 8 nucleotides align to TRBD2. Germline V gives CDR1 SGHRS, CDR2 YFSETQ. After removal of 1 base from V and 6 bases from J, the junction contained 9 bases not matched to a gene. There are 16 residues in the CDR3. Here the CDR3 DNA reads TGCGCCAGCAGCTTGACCGGGACTAGTGGTGGCAATGAGCAGTTCTTC. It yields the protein CASSLTGTSGGNEQFF.

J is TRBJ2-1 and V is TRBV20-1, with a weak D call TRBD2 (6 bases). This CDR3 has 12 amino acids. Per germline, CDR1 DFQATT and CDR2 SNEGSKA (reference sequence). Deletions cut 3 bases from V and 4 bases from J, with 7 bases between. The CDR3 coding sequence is TGCAGTGCTAGTGCGGGATACAATGAGCAGTTCTTC. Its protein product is CSASAGYNEQFF.

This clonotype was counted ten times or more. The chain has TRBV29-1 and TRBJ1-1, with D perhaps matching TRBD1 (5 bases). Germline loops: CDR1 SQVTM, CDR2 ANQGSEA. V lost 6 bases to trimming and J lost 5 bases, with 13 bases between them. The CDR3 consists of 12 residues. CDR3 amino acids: CSVSGRLTEAFF. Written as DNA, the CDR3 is TGCAGCGTCTCAGGGAGGCTGACTGAAGCTTTCTTT.

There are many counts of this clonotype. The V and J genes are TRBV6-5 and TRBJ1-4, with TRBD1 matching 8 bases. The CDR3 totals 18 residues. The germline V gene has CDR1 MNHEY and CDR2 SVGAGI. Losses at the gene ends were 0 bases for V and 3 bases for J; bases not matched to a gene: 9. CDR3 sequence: CASSYSTPGQAANEKLFF. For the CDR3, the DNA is TGTGCCAGCAGTTACTCAACGCCGGGACAGGCTGCTAATGAAAAACTGTTTTTT.

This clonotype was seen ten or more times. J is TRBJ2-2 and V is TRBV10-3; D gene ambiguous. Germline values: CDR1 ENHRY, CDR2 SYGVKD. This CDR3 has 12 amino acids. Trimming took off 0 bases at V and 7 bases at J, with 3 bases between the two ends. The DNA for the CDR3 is TGTGCCATCAGTGAGTCTGGCGGGGAGCTGTTTTTT. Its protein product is CAISESGGELFF.

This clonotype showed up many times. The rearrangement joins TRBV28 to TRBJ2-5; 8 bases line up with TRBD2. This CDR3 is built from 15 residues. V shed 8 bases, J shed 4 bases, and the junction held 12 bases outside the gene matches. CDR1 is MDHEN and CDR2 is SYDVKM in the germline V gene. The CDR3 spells CASLSGSLGRETQYF. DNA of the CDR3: TGTGCCAGCCTCAGCGGGAGTTTAGGACGAGAGACCCAGTACTTC.

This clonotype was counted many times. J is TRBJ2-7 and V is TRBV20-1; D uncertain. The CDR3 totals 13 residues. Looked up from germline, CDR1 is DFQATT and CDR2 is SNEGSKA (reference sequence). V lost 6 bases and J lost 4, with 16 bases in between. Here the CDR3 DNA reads TGCAGTGCCACTGACGGACCCCAGTACGAGCAGTACTTC. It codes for CSATDGPQYEQYF.